A selection of T cell receptor beta chains follows, all from one sample in a study of blood T cell repertoires in COVID-19. Libraries were prepared by immunoSEQ multiplex PCR; TCRdb keeps only in-frame clonotypes and omits some of them. The sample gives a few hundred thousand clones, around 89% of which show up once; around 0.88% is in the top ten. Sequencing used peripheral blood. The origin of the receptors is a man aged 25-40 years with acute or convalescent COVID-19. Each CDR3 is given with its conserved first and last residue. D genes are given only for firm matches. Size is omitted from some rows. Given values are once, few, many or a class for expanded clones.

CDR3 protein	CDR3 DNA	V gene	clone size	J gene	D gene
CASSQAGSPGYTF	TGTGCCAGCTCACAGGCAGGGTCTCCTGGCTACACCTTC	TRBV18	NA	TRBJ1-2	NA
CASTPGLTYNEQFF	TGTGCCAGCACCCCGGGATTAACCTACAATGAGCAGTTCTTC	TRBV5-6	NA	TRBJ2-1	NA
CASSSVPGAEQYF	TGTGCCAGCAGCTCCGTACCGGGAGCTGAGCAGTACTTC	TRBV7-9	few	TRBJ2-7	NA
CASRSPPGQGPGETQYF	TGTGCCAGCAGGAGCCCTCCGGGACAGGGGCCGGGGGAGACCCAGTACTTC	TRBV25-1	NA	TRBJ2-5	TRBD1
CASSKTGTGGFEQYF	TGTGCCAGCAGCAAAACCGGGACAGGGGGCTTCGAGCAGTACTTC	TRBV6-5	NA	TRBJ2-7	TRBD1
CASSVAGLAGVAGELFF	TGTGCCAGCAGCGTAGCGGGACTAGCGGGAGTCGCCGGGGAGCTGTTTTTT	TRBV9	NA	TRBJ2-2	TRBD2
CASSSSGGSNQPQHF	TGTGCCAGCAGCTCTTCGGGGGGTAGCAATCAGCCCCAGCATTTT	TRBV7-9	NA	TRBJ1-5	NA
CASSLSRSMNTEAFF	TGTGCCAGCAGCTTAAGCCGCTCTATGAACACTGAAGCTTTCTTT	TRBV7-3	NA	TRBJ1-1	NA
CASTTQGTSGSEQFF	TGTGCCAGCACCACTCAGGGGACTAGCGGGAGTGAGCAGTTCTTC	TRBV2	NA	TRBJ2-1	TRBD2
CASIRTGLNTEAFF	TGTGCCAGTATCCGGACAGGCTTGAACACTGAAGCTTTCTTT	TRBV19	NA	TRBJ1-1	TRBD1
CASRGPSGISTDTQYF	TGTGCCAGCAGGGGACCTAGCGGCATCAGCACAGATACGCAGTATTTT	TRBV2	once	TRBJ2-3	TRBD2
CASSPQRAGGYNEQFF	TGTGCCAGCTCACCACAGCGGGCGGGAGGATACAATGAGCAGTTCTTC	TRBV18	NA	TRBJ2-1	TRBD2
CASRSGRFLSYNSPLHF	TGTGCCAGCAGATCCGGGAGGTTCCTATCCTATAATTCACCCCTCCACTTT	TRBV11-2	NA	TRBJ1-6	NA
CASSLAQGGYQPQHF	TGTGCCAGCAGTTTAGCACAGGGGGGTTATCAGCCCCAGCATTTT	TRBV28	NA	TRBJ1-5	TRBD1
CASSDFRDRATGELFF	TGTGCCAGCAGCGATTTCCGGGACAGGGCCACCGGGGAGCTGTTTTTT	TRBV9	NA	TRBJ2-2	TRBD1
CASSQPRVSGNTIYF	TGTGCCAGCAGCCAACCCAGGGTCTCTGGAAACACCATATATTTT	TRBV3-1/TRBV3-2	NA	TRBJ1-3	NA
CASSLQGTYNSPLHF	TGTGCCAGCAGTTTACAGGGAACCTATAATTCACCCCTCCACTTT	TRBV27	NA	TRBJ1-6	NA
CASSFPSPGQPQHF	TGTGCCAGCAGCTTCCCATCCCCGGGTCAGCCCCAGCATTTT	TRBV5-5	NA	TRBJ1-5	NA
CASRHPGQGAWEQYF	TGTGCCAGCAGGCACCCGGGACAGGGGGCCTGGGAGCAGTACTTC	TRBV6-5	NA	TRBJ2-7	TRBD1
CASSRTGGIYGYTF	TGTGCCAGTAGCCGGACAGGGGGGATCTATGGCTACACCTTC	TRBV19	once	TRBJ1-2	TRBD1
CASSYSGPVLADTQYF	TGTGCCAGCAGTTACTCGGGGCCGGTATTGGCGGATACGCAGTATTTT	TRBV6-5	NA	TRBJ2-3	NA
CASSAGWTSVADTQYF	TGTGCCAGCAGTGCTGGTTGGACTAGCGTGGCCGATACGCAGTATTTT	TRBV7-3	NA	TRBJ2-3	TRBD2
CASSLGQGSTEAFF	TGTGCCAGCAGCTTGGGACAGGGGAGCACTGAAGCTTTCTTT	TRBV5-4	NA	TRBJ1-1	TRBD1
CSAWGQRQETQYF	TGCAGCGCCTGGGGACAGCGACAAGAGACCCAGTACTTC	TRBV29-1	NA	TRBJ2-5	TRBD1